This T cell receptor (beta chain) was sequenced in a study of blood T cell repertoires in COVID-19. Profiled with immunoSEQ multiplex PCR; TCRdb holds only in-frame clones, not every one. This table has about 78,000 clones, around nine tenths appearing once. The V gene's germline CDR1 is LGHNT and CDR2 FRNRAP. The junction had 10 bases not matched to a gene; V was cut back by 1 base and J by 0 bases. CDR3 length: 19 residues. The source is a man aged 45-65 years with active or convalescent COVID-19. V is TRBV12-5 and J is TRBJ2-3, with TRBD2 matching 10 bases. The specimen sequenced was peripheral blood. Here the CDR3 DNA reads TGTGCTAGTGGTTTGGGGAGAATAGCGGGGGGACCGAGCACAGATACGCAGTATTTT. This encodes CASGLGRIAGGPSTDTQYF.